This T cell receptor beta chain is drawn from a study of metastatic and nonmetastatic thyroid tumors. Thyroid surgery took place with no prior treatment in any patient. TCRdb ran MiXCR on the PCR reads. The sample includes about 40,000 clones, approximately 15% of them seen just once. There are 14 residues in the CDR3. Trimming pared 0 bases from V and 6 bases from J, leaving 11 bases between. CDR1 is MNHEY, CDR2 SVGAGI, per germline. This clone was detected ten times or more. The sequenced material came from blood. V gene TRBV6-5 combines with J gene TRBJ1-2, with D possibly matching TRBD1 (6 bases). This clonotype was obtained from a female donor with papillary thyroid cancer or a benign thyroid nodule (not recorded which). Some clones in this sample may be carry-over from other donors' samples. CDR3 protein: CASSYSREGDGYTF. The CDR3 DNA reads as TGTGCCAGCAGTTACTCAAGAGAGGGGGATGGCTACACCTTC.